The TCR beta chain described here comes from a study of shared clonotypes between healthy human individuals (dated by TCRdb to the early 2020s). Regarding the research as a whole: The cohort comprised a couple of women and three men aged 18 to 49 years. Libraries were prepared and TCR repertoires were sequenced by different laboratories using diverse techniques, in order to increase sequencing depth and limit assay-specific biases. Per donor, leukapheresis produced somewhere between about 0.9 and 10 billion PBMCs. Blood TCR repertoires of five healthy adults were deeply sequenced to estimate repertoire size and the extent of clonotype sharing between individuals. Per donor, three plates each were used for CD4 naive and CD4 memory, two for CD8 naive, and one for CD8 memory. General study outcomes and caveats: Clonotypes shared by all four sorted-subset donors showed higher generation probabilities than non-shared clonotypes. Across several donors, approximately 4.6% of naive CD4, around 3.3% of naive CD8, about 2.3% of memory CD4, and roughly 0.41% of memory CD8 clonotypes were shared. Even with the large sequencing depth, rarefaction of the sorted-subset datasets indicated that sequencing was incomplete. Estimated clonotype richness was generally larger for naive than for memory subsets. Sampling was restricted to blood, and TCR repertoires in tissue are likely to differ from TCR repertoires in blood. Based on pairwise subsampling, the degree of clonotype sharing among donors was expected to be affected by sequencing depth. The small number of donors limited the genetic and exposure-history diversity represented.

The donors were healthy, HIV-negative adults with no recently reported acute infections or vaccinations. Only Caucasian adults living in Nashville, Tennessee, USA were represented among the donors. CD4+ T cells were enriched through magnetic negative selection, after which naive cells were positively selected on CD45RA and the remaining negative fraction served as the memory subset. Blood was obtained by leukapheresis, after which PBMCs were separated by Ficoll-Histopaque density gradient centrifugation and cryopreserved in liquid nitrogen vapor phase. Purity and quantity of every magnetically sorted T cell population were checked by analytical flow cytometry. Genomic DNA was isolated from each sorted fraction and quantified by UV absorbance on a Nanodrop 2000c. TCR CDR3 regions were amplified from genomic DNA by multiplex PCR using the deep immunoSEQ assay. Genomic DNA extracted from each cell subset was distributed evenly over all wells of several immunoSEQ 96-well plates, and each plate served as one replicate. Each replicate PCR for sorted subsets received 150 to 250 ng genomic DNA, equal to around 32,000 T cell genomes. Purified libraries were measured with a Qubit 3.0 fluorometer, size-checked on a Bioanalyzer 2100, and measured again with the KAPA Library Quantification kit. A separate single-read 150-cycle Illumina NextSeq 550 flow cell was used to sequence each immunoSEQ 96-well plate. The authors' analysis ran thus. Because the immunoSEQ output included only junctional sequences and no quality scores, the filtering could not be the same as the filtering used for full-length reads. To assign V/J genes and CDR3, sequences were annotated using PyIR, a Python wrapper for IgBLAST v1.9, with IMGT germline references. Reads with weak V/J assignments (E-value above 1e-6), missing CDR3, stop codons, out-of-frame junctions, or ambiguous translated residues were removed. V3J clonotypes were defined by identical inferred V gene, J gene, and CDR3 amino acid sequence. To compute the percentage overlap between repertoires, the number of shared unique clonotypes was divided by the size of the smaller repertoire. Repertoire richness was assessed with RTK rarefaction, the Chao1 estimator, and Recon v2.1 estimates of unobserved clonotypes. For all TCRbeta clonotypes obtained by the gDNA method from a handful of donors, generation probabilities were computed with OLGA. TCRdb retrieved this table from immuneACCESS and kept in-frame rearrangements only. Not all clones are present; in checked studies, unresolved V genes account for under half, and no reason is known for the remainder. Clonal size and the V and J genes are those of that table, whereas D and trimming came from the DNA. The sample includes approximately 2.5 million clones, with approximately 90% observed a single time. Roughly 0.14% of the sample is held by the ten biggest clonotypes.

From the cysteine through the phenylalanine, the CDR3 covers 14 amino acids. Kept here is only the CDR3 DNA, which spans 42 bases and is read in frame from base 1. V is pruned by 1 base and J by 3 bases, leaving 2 bases of the junction without a gene match. Taken from the germline V gene (reference sequence), the CDR1 and CDR2 loops are SEHNR and FQNEAQ. As for this clone: The specificity of this receptor is unknown. No base qualities exist here, and no much larger clone lies one base off it.

The chain employs TRBV7-9 and TRBJ2-5; 7 bases in between match TRBD2. Sequences were obtained from naive CD4+ T cells sorted from blood. This sample's cell subset or site label indicates: CD45RA+ positively selected. This sequence originates from a man between 18 and 35 years old in good health. Here is the DNA: TGTGCCAGCAGCTTAGTTCTAGCGGAAGAGACCCAGTACTTC. Its product reads: CASSLVLAEETQYF.